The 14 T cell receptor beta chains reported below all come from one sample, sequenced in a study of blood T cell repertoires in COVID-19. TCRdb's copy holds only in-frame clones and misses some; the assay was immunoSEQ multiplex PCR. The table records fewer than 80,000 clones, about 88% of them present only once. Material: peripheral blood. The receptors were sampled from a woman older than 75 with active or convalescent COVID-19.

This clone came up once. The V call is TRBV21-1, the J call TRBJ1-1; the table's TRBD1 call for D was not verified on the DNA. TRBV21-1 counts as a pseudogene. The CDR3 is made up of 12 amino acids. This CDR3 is CASSKDSTEAFF. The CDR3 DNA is TGTGCCAGCAGCAAAGACAGCACTGAAGCTTTCTTT.

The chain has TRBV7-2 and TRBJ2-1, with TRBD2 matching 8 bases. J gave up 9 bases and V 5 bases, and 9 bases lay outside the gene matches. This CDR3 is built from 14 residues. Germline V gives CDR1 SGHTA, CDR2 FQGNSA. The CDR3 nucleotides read TGTGCCAGCAGCCGCACCGGGACTAGTAGTGAGCAGTTCTTC. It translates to CASSRTGTSSEQFF. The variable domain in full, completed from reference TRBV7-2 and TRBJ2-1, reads GAGVSQSPSNKVTEKGKDVELRCDPISGHTALYWYRQSLGQGLEFLIYFQGNSAPDKSGLPSDRFSAERTGGSVSTLTIQRTQQEDSAVYLCASSRTGTSSEQFFGPGTRLTVL.

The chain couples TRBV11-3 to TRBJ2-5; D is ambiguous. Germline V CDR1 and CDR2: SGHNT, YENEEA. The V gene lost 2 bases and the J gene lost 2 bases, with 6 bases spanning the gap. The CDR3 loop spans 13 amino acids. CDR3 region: CASSLPGQETQYF. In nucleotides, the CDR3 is TGTGCCAGCAGCTTACCCGGGCAAGAGACCCAGTACTTC. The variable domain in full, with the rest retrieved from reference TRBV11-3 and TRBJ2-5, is EAGVVQSPRYKIIEKKQPVAFWCNPISGHNTLYWYLQNLGQGPELLIRYENEEAVDDSQLPKDRFSAERLKGVDSTLKIQPAELGDSAVYLCASSLPGQETQYFGPGTRLLVL.

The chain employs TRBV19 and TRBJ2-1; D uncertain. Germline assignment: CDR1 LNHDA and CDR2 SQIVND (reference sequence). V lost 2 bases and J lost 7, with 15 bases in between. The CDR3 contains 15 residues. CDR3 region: CASSISGNFGNEQFF. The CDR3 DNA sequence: TGTGCCAGTAGTATAAGTGGTAATTTCGGGAATGAGCAGTTCTTC.

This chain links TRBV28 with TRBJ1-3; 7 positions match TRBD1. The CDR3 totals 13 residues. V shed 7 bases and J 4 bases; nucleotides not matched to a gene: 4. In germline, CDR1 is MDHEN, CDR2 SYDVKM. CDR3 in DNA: TGTGCCAGCACCCTGACAGGGGGAAACACCATATATTTT. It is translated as CASTLTGGNTIYF.

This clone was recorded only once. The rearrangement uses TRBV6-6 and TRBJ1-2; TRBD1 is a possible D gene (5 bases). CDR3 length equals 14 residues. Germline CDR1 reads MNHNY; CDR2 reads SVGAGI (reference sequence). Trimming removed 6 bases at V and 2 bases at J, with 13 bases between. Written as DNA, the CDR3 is TGTGCCAGCAGCGACCCTCGGGGGAACTATGGCTACACCTTC. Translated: CASSDPRGNYGYTF.

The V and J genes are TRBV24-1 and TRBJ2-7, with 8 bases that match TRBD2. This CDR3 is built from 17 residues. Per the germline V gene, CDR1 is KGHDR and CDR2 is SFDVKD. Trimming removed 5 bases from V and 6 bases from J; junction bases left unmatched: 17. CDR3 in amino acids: CATSASRGDLTRAEQYF. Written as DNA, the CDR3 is TGTGCCACCAGTGCTTCGCGGGGGGACCTAACACGGGCCGAGCAGTACTTC.

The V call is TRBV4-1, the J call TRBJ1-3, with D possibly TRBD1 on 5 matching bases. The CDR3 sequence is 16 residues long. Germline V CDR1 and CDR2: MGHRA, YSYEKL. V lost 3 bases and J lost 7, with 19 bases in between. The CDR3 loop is CASSHGRGALSNTIYF. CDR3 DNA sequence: TGCGCCAGCAGCCACGGGAGAGGGGCCCTCTCCAACACCATATATTTT.

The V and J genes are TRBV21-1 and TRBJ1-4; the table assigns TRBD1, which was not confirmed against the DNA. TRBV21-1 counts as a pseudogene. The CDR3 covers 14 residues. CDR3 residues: CAMRRQTTNEKLFF. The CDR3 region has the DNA TGTGCCATGCGCCGACAGACAACTAATGAAAAACTGTTTTTT.

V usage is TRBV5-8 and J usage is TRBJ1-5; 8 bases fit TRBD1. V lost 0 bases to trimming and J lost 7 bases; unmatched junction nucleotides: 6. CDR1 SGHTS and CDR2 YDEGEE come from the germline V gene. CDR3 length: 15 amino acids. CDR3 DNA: TGTGCCAGCAGCTTGGGGACAGGGTTTTCGCAGCCCCAGCATTTT. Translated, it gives CASSLGTGFSQPQHF.

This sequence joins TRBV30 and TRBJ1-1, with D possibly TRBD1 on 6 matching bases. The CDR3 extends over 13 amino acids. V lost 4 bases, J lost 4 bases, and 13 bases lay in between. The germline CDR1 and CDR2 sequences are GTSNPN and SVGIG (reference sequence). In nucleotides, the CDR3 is TGTGCCTGGACGCGACAGGTGGCCACTGAAGCTTTCTTT. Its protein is CAWTRQVATEAFF.

CDR3 nucleotides: TGTGCCATCAGCGGGTCCCTGAACACCATATATTTT. Translated, it gives CAISGSLNTIYF. The V call is TRBV10-3, the J call TRBJ1-3; D unclear. V was clipped by 6 bases and J by 7 bases, with 10 bases between them. Per germline, CDR1 ENHRY and CDR2 SYGVKD. The CDR3 spans 12 residues.

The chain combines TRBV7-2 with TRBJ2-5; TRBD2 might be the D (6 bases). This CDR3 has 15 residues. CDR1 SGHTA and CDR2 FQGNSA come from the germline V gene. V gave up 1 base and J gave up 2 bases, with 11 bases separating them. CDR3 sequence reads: CASSLGDLLQETQYF. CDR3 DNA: TGTGCCAGCAGCTTAGGGGACTTACTACAAGAGACCCAGTACTTC. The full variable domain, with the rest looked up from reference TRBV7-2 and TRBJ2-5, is GAGVSQSPSNKVTEKGKDVELRCDPISGHTALYWYRQSLGQGLEFLIYFQGNSAPDKSGLPSDRFSAERTGGSVSTLTIQRTQQEDSAVYLCASSLGDLLQETQYFGPGTRLLVL.

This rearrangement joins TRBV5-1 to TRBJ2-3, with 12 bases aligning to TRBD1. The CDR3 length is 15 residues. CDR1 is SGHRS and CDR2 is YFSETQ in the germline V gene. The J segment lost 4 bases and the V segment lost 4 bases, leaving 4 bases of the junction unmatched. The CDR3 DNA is TGCGCCAGCAGCCGAGGGACAGGGGGCGCAGATACGCAGTATTTT. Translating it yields CASSRGTGGADTQYF. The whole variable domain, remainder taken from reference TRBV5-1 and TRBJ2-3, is KAGVTQTPRYLIKTRGQQVTLSCSPISGHRSVSWYQQTPGQGLQFLFEYFSETQRNKGNFPGRFSGRQFSNSRSEMNVSTLELGDSALYLCASSRGTGGADTQYFGPGTRLTVL.